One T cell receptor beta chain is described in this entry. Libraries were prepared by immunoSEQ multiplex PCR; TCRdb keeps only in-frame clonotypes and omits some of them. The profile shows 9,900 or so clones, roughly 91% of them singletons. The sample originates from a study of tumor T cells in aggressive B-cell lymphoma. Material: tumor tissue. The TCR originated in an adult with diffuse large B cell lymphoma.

CDR3 coding DNA: TGTGCCAGCAGACAGGGGGGATTGCTCCCTGGAAACACCATATATTTT. Translated: CASRQGGLLPGNTIYF. The gene calls are TRBV11-2 and TRBJ1-3; 8 bases fit TRBD1. The CDR3 is 16 amino acids. V was pared by 6 bases and J by 2 bases, with 9 bases of the junction left unmatched. Germline CDR1 reads SGHAT; CDR2 reads FQNNGV.